This T cell receptor beta chain came from a study of regulatory T cells in long-lasting Graves disease. This clonotype was detected only a few times. Arm-PCR of CDR3 regions and iRepertoire HTBI primers were used to build TCR beta libraries. TCRdb itself ran the multiplex PCR reads through MiXCR, one entry per CDR3 protein. The profile shows hundreds of thousands of distinct CDR3 sequences, about 13% of them singletons. Noted time point: newly diagnosed GD, antithyroid drugs for less than 3 months. The authors made the TCR library using RNA they extracted from PBMCs. Germline V lookup: CDR1 MNHEY, CDR2 SMNVEV (reference sequence). This CDR3 has 17 amino acids. Trimming took off 6 bases at V and 1 base at J, with 16 bases between the two ends. Another study also made use of these data, one on T cells in Graves' hyperthyroidism and ophthalmopathy.

This sample comprised peripheral blood mononuclear cells (PBMCs), obtained at new diagnosis, from a patient treated with antithyroid drugs. The chain couples TRBV27 to TRBJ2-6; TRBD1 is a possible D gene (5 bases). This receptor was obtained from a man younger than 45 with Graves disease. This CDR3 is CASSRGHGRSGANVLTF. In nucleotides, the CDR3 is TGTGCCAGCAGCCGTGGACATGGTCGGTCTGGGGCCAACGTCCTGACTTTC. Complete variable domain (other parts from reference TRBV27 and TRBJ2-6): EAQVTQNPRYLITVTGKKLTVTCSQNMNHEYMSWYRQDPGLGLRQIYYSMNVEVTDKGDVPEGYKVSRKEKRNFPLILESPSPNQTSLYFCASSRGHGRSGANVLTFGAGSRLTVL.